The present entry profiles one TCR beta chain with its context. This clone's antigen is unknown. No much larger clone is present one base from it, and per-base qualities are unavailable. CDR1 and CDR2 are drawn from the germline V gene: LGHNA, YSLEER. Trimming leaves V shorter by 7 bases and J shorter by 3 bases, with the junction holding 15 bases beyond the gene matches. Taken from cysteine to phenylalanine, the CDR3 has 16 residues. The DNA shown is the 48-base CDR3, in frame from base 1. The immunoSEQ hsTCRB v3.0 assay was used at survey level resolution to sequence the TRB variable region. The targeted TRB sequencing depth was roughly 40,000-50,000 T-cell genomes per sample. An Illumina MiSeq with a v3 150-cycle kit was used to sequence the pooled TRB libraries. For the original study's pipeline: Repertoire analysis ran in R within a reproducible Nextflow workflow covering QC, data transformation and analysis. Custom analyses were implemented in LymphoSeq2, an R package for AIRR-Seq data exploration. A handful of samples that yielded fewer than 5000 total TRB sequences were excluded, so that approximately 170 HIV repertoires were analyzed. Among the 188 retained HIV repertoires, 55 to 65 were collected before ART initiation and approximately 130 were collected after ART initiation. Repertoires were downsampled to 5000 TRB nucleotide sequences, and summary statistics were averaged over 100 downsampling iterations. TRB sequences were retained for analysis only if CDR3 regions of at least seven amino acids were present. Diversity was measured with a Shannon entropy-derived clonality score and the Gini coefficient. In the repertoire networks, any two of the top 5000 CDR3 amino acid sequences were linked whenever the two sequences differed by an edit distance of one. GLIPH2 predicted antigen specificity groups and MHC restriction for TRB CDR3 amino acid sequences. CDR3 amino acid sequences were matched against VDJdb and McPAS-TCR to flag known CMV, EBV, HIV or tissue antigen associations. Pre-ART, post-ART and control groups were compared with Wilcoxon signed-rank tests and Holm-Bonferroni correction. Imported from immuneACCESS, the table was reduced by TCRdb to in-frame sequences with V and J called. These copies leave out some clones; in studies compared against another copy, an unresolved V gene accounts for under half, and the cause of the remainder is not known. Clone size and V and J calls were adopted from that table, with D and trimming inferred from the DNA. This sample is represented by tens of thousands of clones; roughly 89% of them were singletons. The top ten clonotypes cover 3.6% of the sample.

The sample belongs to a study of long-term antiretroviral therapy in people with HIV (dated by TCRdb to between 2021 and 2022). Notes on the research overall: The earliest samples were collected roughly a decade before the 2015 WHO recommendation for immediate ART, at a time when ART was usually postponed until CD4 counts fell. No cross-contamination during QIAcube processing was seen in test extractions of a monoclonal T-cell line run alongside 30 to 35 polyclonal samples. A retrospective serial study tested whether changes in peripheral blood TRB repertoire composition and diversity were associated with ART initiation and durable HIV suppression. A total of 150 to 200 cryopreserved PBMC samples came from a few dozen adults with confirmed HIV infection and were collected serially over a mean of roughly six years (range 1-12). About 40% of the roughly 30 participants with HIV were female.

Inclusion was restricted to participants for whom at least one PBMC sample before ART initiation and at least two post-ART samples were available. All participants with HIV were treated in the United States of America. Before DNA extraction, cryopreserved samples of roughly 1-10 million PBMC were thawed and washed. At the time of the earliest PBMC sample for each participant with HIV, ages ranged from roughly 23 to 60 years. Per participant, PBMC samples came from 1-4 timepoints prior to ART initiation and 2-8 timepoints following ART initiation, for a median of 7 samples. Serial HIV viral load, CD4+ T-cell count, ART history and demographic data were obtained for every participant. Genomic DNA was extracted from unsorted PBMC with a Qiagen kit on a QIAcube, with processing performed in batches of 12 samples. General study outcomes and caveats: Narrower CDR3 length ranges were observed in HIV repertoires than in controls, and an antigen-experienced repertoire with only a slight naive shift after ART was suggested by the network structure. The samples span the years 2004 to 2017, and the ART regimens used at that time may not be as effective as current regimens. Because PBMC availability was limited, only the TCR beta chain was sequenced, with no alpha chain pairing. Starting ART was linked to a significant rise in TRB diversity, yet even after long-term ART the diversity remained significantly lower than in transplant donor controls. The repertoire was dominated across all time points by expanded TRB clones identified before ART initiation, although this dominance was seen to fluctuate and to decrease in many PLHIV after ART. Unsorted PBMC were profiled instead of sorted CD4+ and CD8+ T cells because pre-ART samples had limited cell numbers. No data were available on ART adherence, viral resistance or therapy changes, limiting inferences about post-ART repertoire changes.

The clonotype was recovered from a woman between 18 and 29 years old with HIV. The material was unsorted PBMCs, obtained 1.8 years after starting antiretroviral therapy. This sequence uses TRBV4-3 and TRBJ2-7, with 7 bases matching TRBD1. The CDR3 has the sequence CASIPNTGTENYEQYF. At the DNA level, the sequence is TGCGCCAGCATTCCAAATACCGGGACAGAGAACTACGAGCAGTACTTC.